These 19 T cell receptor beta chains came from one sample sequenced in a study of shared clonotypes between healthy human individuals. The method was immunoSEQ multiplex PCR; TCRdb's version includes in-frame clones alone and lacks a portion of them. The sample lists 2,100,000 or so clones, about 94% occurring once. The sample taken for sequencing was naive CD4+ T cells sorted from blood. Regarding subset: CD45RA+ positively selected. The receptors were gathered from a man in his late teens or twenties in good health.

This rearrangement joins TRBV20-1 to TRBJ2-7; no firm D call. From germline, CDR1 is DFQATT and CDR2 SNEGSKA (reference sequence). The V end was cut by 4 bases, the J end by 4 bases, with 5 bases between. The CDR3 has 10 amino acids. CDR3 protein: CSANQYEQYF. The CDR3 nucleotides are TGCAGTGCTAACCAATACGAGCAGTACTTC.

The gene calls are TRBV11-2 and TRBJ1-1, with 7 bases matching TRBD1. CDR1 SGHAT and CDR2 FQNNGV come from the germline V gene. The CDR3 is 12 amino acids. Losses at the gene ends were 1 base for V and 11 bases for J; bases not matched to a gene: 4. CDR3 coding DNA: TGTGCCAGCAGCTTAGGCCCAGGGGGGGCTTTCTTT. Residues: CASSLGPGGAFF.

The chain uses TRBV6-1 and TRBJ2-2; no clear D gene. The CDR3 covers 15 residues. Germline V gives CDR1 MNHNS, CDR2 SASEGT. Trimming stripped 4 bases from V and 5 bases from J, with 14 bases between. The CDR3 DNA sequence: TGTGCCAGCAGTGGGCCGGGTTTCGTTACCGGGGAGCTGTTTTTT. It encodes CASSGPGFVTGELFF.

J is TRBJ2-3 and V is TRBV28, with no clear D. This CDR3 region has 14 residues. In germline, CDR1 is MDHEN, CDR2 SYDVKM. V was cut by 6 bases and J by 10 bases, with 20 bases left in between. Here the CDR3 reads CASSPGRAWASQYF. The CDR3 bases are TGTGCCAGCAGCCCCGGAAGAGCATGGGCATCGCAGTATTTT.

The CDR3 DNA sequence: TGTGCCAGCGTAAACTCTGGAAACACCATATATTTT. This translates into CASVNSGNTIYF. The chain couples TRBV7-9 to TRBJ1-3; D gene ambiguous. The germline gives CDR1 SEHNR, CDR2 FQNEAQ (reference sequence). V lost 8 bases, J lost 0 bases, and 5 bases lay in between. The length of the CDR3 is 12 residues.

The chain carries TRBV28 and TRBJ1-2; tentatively, D is TRBD1 (5 bases). The CDR3 consists of 14 residues. Trimming took off 4 bases at V and 4 bases at J, with 13 bases between the two ends. Germline-derived CDR1 and CDR2 are MDHEN and SYDVKM. CDR3: CASSSIGTGYGYTF. The CDR3 DNA follows: TGTGCCAGCAGTTCTATAGGGACGGGCTATGGCTACACCTTC.

The J gene is TRBJ1-2, the V gene TRBV19; D not certain. V was trimmed by 6 bases and J by 8 bases, leaving 16 bases between them. The CDR3 sequence is 13 residues long. CDR1 is LNHDA and CDR2 is SQIVND in the germline V gene (reference sequence). In DNA, the CDR3 is TGTGCCAGTAGCCGAGGGAGGGAGAACGGCTACACCTTC. Translating gives CASSRGRENGYTF.

The chain joins TRBV6-1 to TRBJ1-2; D is unclear. CDR1 is MNHNS, CDR2 SASEGT, per germline. Trimming took 4 bases from V and 4 from J, leaving 16 bases between them. This CDR3 spans 15 amino acids. CDR3 sequence (DNA): TGTGCCAGCAGTGGTCCTGAGGGAGGAGGCTATGGCTACACCTTC. Amino acids: CASSGPEGGGYGYTF.

This clone was observed a few times. The V call is TRBV6-1, the J call TRBJ1-6; D gene unclear. V lost 3 bases and J 0 bases, leaving 3 bases between the germline ends. Germline V CDR1 and CDR2: MNHNS, SASEGT. The CDR3 has 14 residues. The CDR3, as DNA: TGTGCCAGCAGTGAGATCTCCTATAATTCACCCCTCCACTTT. The encoded protein is CASSEISYNSPLHF.

The chain links TRBV7-2 to TRBJ2-3; D gene unclear. The V gene's germline CDR1 is SGHTA and CDR2 FQGNSA. This CDR3 region has 17 residues. Trimming cost V 7 bases and J 6 bases, with 26 bases left between them. The CDR3 DNA follows: TGTGCCAGCACCCTCCCGGTTTGGCTATCGTCCCAGGATACGCAGTATTTT. It specifies CASTLPVWLSSQDTQYF.

J is TRBJ2-2 and V is TRBV7-3, with D tentatively TRBD1 (5 bases). The CDR3 consists of 18 residues. V was shortened by 3 bases and J by 1 base, with 18 bases between the two germline ends. Germline values: CDR1 SGHTA, CDR2 FQGTGA. CDR3 residues: CASSLSSGWKGNTGELFF. CDR3 DNA sequence: TGTGCCAGCAGCTTGAGTTCAGGGTGGAAGGGGAACACCGGGGAGCTGTTTTTT.

This chain links TRBV2 with TRBJ1-1, with D possibly being TRBD1 (6 bases). Trimming removed 7 bases at V and 2 bases at J, with 17 bases between. Germline assignment: CDR1 SNHLY and CDR2 FYNNEI. This CDR3 is 15 amino acids long. This CDR3 is CASIAQGLPNTEAFF. In DNA form, the CDR3 reads TGTGCCAGCATCGCACAGGGTCTCCCCAACACTGAAGCTTTCTTT.

V and J are TRBV6-1 and TRBJ2-7; D is possibly TRBD2 (5 bases). The CDR3 is made up of 13 amino acids. From germline, CDR1 is MNHNS and CDR2 SASEGT. Between the trimmed V and J ends, which lost 4 bases and 3 bases, there was a span of 10 bases. CDR3 sequence: CASSVEGVYEQYF. In DNA form, the CDR3 reads TGTGCCAGCAGTGTTGAGGGTGTCTACGAGCAGTACTTC.

This sequence joins TRBV13 and TRBJ2-3; 8 nucleotides line up with TRBD2. With V trimmed by 2 bases and J by 6 bases, 13 bases remained unmatched. The CDR3 loop spans 17 amino acids. From germline, CDR1 is PRHDT and CDR2 FYEKMQ (reference sequence). The CDR3 is CASSLMGVAGGSDTQYF. The CDR3 nucleotides are TGTGCCAGCAGCTTAATGGGGGTGGCGGGAGGCTCGGATACGCAGTATTTT. Full variable domain (missing parts from reference TRBV13 and TRBJ2-3): AAGVIQSPRHLIKEKRETATLKCYPIPRHDTVYWYQQGPGQDPQFLISFYEKMQSDKGSIPDRFSAQQFSDYHSELNMSSLELGDSALYFCASSLMGVAGGSDTQYFGPGTRLTVL.

As regards this clone: The same CDR3 is also encoded by other DNA sequences in this sample. The rearrangement uses TRBV18 and TRBJ2-7; 7 bases are a match to TRBD1. In germline, CDR1 is KGHSH, CDR2 LQKENI. The CDR3 has 14 amino acids. V was clipped by 3 bases and J by 2 bases; unmatched bases: 4. CDR3 loop: CASSPGQATYEQYF. In DNA form, the CDR3 reads TGTGCCAGCTCACCCGGACAGGCTACCTACGAGCAGTACTTC.

V and J are TRBV7-2 and TRBJ2-2; 7 bases fit TRBD2. The ends lost 1 base at V and 9 bases at J; junction bases unmatched: 5. The CDR3 consists of 14 residues. CDR1 SGHTA and CDR2 FQGNSA come from the germline V gene. The DNA for the CDR3 is TGTGCCAGCAGCTTAGGGGCGGGAGCAAGGGAGCTGTTTTTT. Translation: CASSLGAGARELFF.

The V call is TRBV6-1, the J call TRBJ2-7, with D tentatively TRBD1 (5 bases). The V gene lost 8 bases and the J gene lost 2 bases, with 13 bases spanning the gap. Germline V gene data show CDR1 as MNHNS and CDR2 as SASEGT. The length of the CDR3 is 13 residues. CDR3 nucleotides: TGTGCCAGCTCAAGGGGCTTACCCTACGAGCAGTACTTC. Translated: CASSRGLPYEQYF.

CDR3: CASSELAGEADTQYF. DNA for the CDR3: TGCGCCAGCAGTGAGCTAGCGGGAGAAGCAGATACGCAGTATTTT. This sequence joins TRBV10-2 and TRBJ2-3, with TRBD2 matching 10 bases. The CDR3 consists of 15 residues. After removal of 2 bases from V and 4 bases from J, the junction contained 3 bases not matched to a gene. Germline V gives CDR1 WSHSY, CDR2 SAAADI.

In this sample, this clone turned up once. The sample carries other DNA sequences with the same CDR3. V is TRBV9 and J is TRBJ1-3; no clear D. The germline CDR1 and CDR2 sequences are SGDLS and YYNGEE. The CDR3 totals 14 residues. Trimming shortened V by 3 bases and J by 0 bases, and 7 bases separated the two germline ends. In DNA, the CDR3 is TGTGCCAGCAGCGCCGGTTTCTCTGGAAACACCATATATTTT. Protein product: CASSAGFSGNTIYF.